The T cell receptor (beta chain) described here comes from a study of cytomegalovirus exposure and HLA in healthy donors. The PCR made use of 60 Vbeta and 13 Jbeta primers. Produced via immunoSEQ multiplex PCR; TCRdb's table is partial and in-frame only. The profile shows roughly 120,000 clones, around three quarters of them singletons. This receptor was obtained from a woman younger than 35 in good health and CMV-seropositive. Sequencing used PBMCs.

CDR3 amino acids: CASSRTGLSYGYTF. The CDR3 DNA reads as TGTGCCAGCAGTCGCACAGGGTTGAGCTATGGCTACACCTTC. The chain has TRBV27 and TRBJ1-2; maybe TRBD1 (6 bases). CDR1 is MNHEY, CDR2 SMNVEV, per germline (reference sequence). The ends were cut back, 5 bases at V and 4 bases at J, with 14 bases in the middle. This CDR3 is built from 14 residues.